This TCR beta chain was recovered during a study of vaccination and CD4 T cells after COVID-19. Whole-study context: Each convalescent patient was PCR positive for SARS-CoV-2 on nasal swab; nine or ten cases were mild and one severe.

Once obtained from cultured CD4+ T cells, the DNA was sequenced using the Oncomine TCR Beta short-read assay. TCRdb analysed the PCR reads with MiXCR anew, one entry per CDR3 protein. Altogether 20,000 or so distinct CDR3 sequences are present, around half being singletons, with the ten largest covering 2.5%. Remarks on this clonotype: Its specificity is unknown.

Treatment indicated: approximately 9-day PBMC culture with coronavirus spike peptide pools or control peptides (ViraFEST assay). The ViraFEST method relied on peptide pools to expand antigen-specific T cells, followed by TCR sequencing. Alongside 8 to 10 IU/ml IL-2 and roughly 10 ug/ml peptide pools, PBMCs were cultured at some 2 million per well. This CDR3 has 14 amino acids. V lost 3 bases and J 8 bases, leaving 13 bases between the germline ends. CDR1 and CDR2 from the germline V gene are LNHDA and SQIVND (reference sequence). The chain combines TRBV19 with TRBJ1-4; possible D gene TRBD1, 6 bases. The origin of this receptor is a human donor who had recovered from COVID-19. The source was CD4+ T cells from blood, cultured in vitro, collected after SARS-CoV-2 vaccination. CDR3 nucleotides: TGTGCCAGTAGTATCGGGGGGCGCCGGGAAAAACTGTTTTTT. Translated, it gives CASSIGGRREKLFF.